The clone carrying this T cell receptor beta chain was counted once. Authors' analysis steps: Reference gene primer amplification yielded estimated nucleated cell counts. Sequencing used immunoSEQ multiplex PCR; TCRdb keeps in-frame clones, though not all of them. The V and J calls and clone size were taken over from that table, and D and trimming were inferred from the DNA. The sample has 190,000 or so clones, about 90% seen once. These data come from a study of blood T cell repertoires in COVID-19. On the study more broadly: Donors in the United States, Italy and Spain gave samples during acute or convalescent COVID-19.

The study assigned cohorts using participant-reported clinical history. In Cohort 3, a recovered donor had either two negative PCRs, clearance, or symptom resolution. The sequence was collected from a woman aged 30 to 39 who had recovered from COVID-19. Sequencing input: PBMCs or T cells enriched from blood (not recorded which).

The CDR3 sequence is CASSTGTSWDTQYF. As DNA, the CDR3 is TGTGCCAGCAGCACCGGGACTAGCTGGGATACGCAGTATTTT. The chain has TRBV4-2 and TRBJ2-3; 9 nucleotides line up with TRBD2. V lost 5 bases, J lost 6 bases, and 6 bases stayed unmatched. Germline assignment: CDR1 LGHNA and CDR2 YNFKEQ. The CDR3 totals 14 residues.